This T cell receptor (beta chain) was identified in a study of CD8 T cells in ankylosing spondylitis. Study results and caveats: Disease-associated clonotypes exhibited CD8+ identity and were relatively infrequent in peripheral blood. Reportedly, matched ankylosing spondylitis synovial fluid was significantly enriched for disease-linked clones. Blood of patients with ankylosing spondylitis appeared to be characterized by a TCR beta motif of seven or eight highly homologous variants.

This CDR3 contains 20 residues. From germline, CDR1 is MDHEN and CDR2 SYDVKM. V was clipped by 5 bases and J by 3 bases; unmatched bases: 17. As regards this clonotype: Its antigen is not identified.

Making the TCR beta libraries involved quantitative 5'-RACE with molecular barcodes. In TCRdb, the 5' RACE reads were re-called with MiXCR into one record per CDR3 protein. The sample yields roughly 440,000 distinct CDR3 sequences, approximately 17% seen once. The chain joins TRBV28 to TRBJ2-5; TRBD2 matches 14 bases. This TCR derives from a male donor with ankylosing spondylitis. Sample: blood, either unsorted or a sorted T cell fraction (not recorded which). The CDR3 coding sequence is TGTGCCAGCAGTCCCGGAGGACTAGCGGGAGGAGGTGGGCCAAAAGAGACCCAGTACTTC. Its protein product is CASSPGGLAGGGGPKETQYF.